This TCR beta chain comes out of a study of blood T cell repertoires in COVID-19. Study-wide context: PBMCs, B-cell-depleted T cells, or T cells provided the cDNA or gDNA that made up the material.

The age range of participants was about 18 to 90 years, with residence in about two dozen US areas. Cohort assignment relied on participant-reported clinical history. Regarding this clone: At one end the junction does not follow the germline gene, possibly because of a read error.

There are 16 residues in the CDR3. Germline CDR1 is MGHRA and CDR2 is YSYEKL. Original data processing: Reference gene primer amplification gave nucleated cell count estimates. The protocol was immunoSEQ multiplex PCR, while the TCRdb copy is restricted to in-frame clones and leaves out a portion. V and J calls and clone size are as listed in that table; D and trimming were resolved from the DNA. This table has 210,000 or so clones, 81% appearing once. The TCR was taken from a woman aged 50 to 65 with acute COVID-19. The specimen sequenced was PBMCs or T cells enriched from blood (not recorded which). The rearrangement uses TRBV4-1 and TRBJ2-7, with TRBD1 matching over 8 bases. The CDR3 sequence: CASSQFPGGLGVLLNF. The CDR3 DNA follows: TGCGCCAGCAGCCAATTCCCAGGGGGCCTCGGGGTTTTGTTGAACTTC.